The source of this T cell receptor beta chain is a study of cytomegalovirus exposure and HLA in healthy donors. With 60 Vbeta and 13 Jbeta primers, the PCR was carried out. Sequencing was performed with immunoSEQ multiplex PCR; in TCRdb, only in-frame clones are kept and a portion is missing. The table shows approximately 160,000 clones, with roughly 65% occurring only once. Trimming left V 3 bases short and J 4 bases short, with 15 bases between. CDR1 and CDR2 from the germline V gene are SQVTM and ANQGSEA. The CDR3 loop spans 14 amino acids. For this clone: Other DNA sequences in the same sample also yield this CDR3.

This clonotype was sampled from a woman between 18 and 30 years old in good health and CMV-seropositive. This chain uses TRBV29-1 with TRBJ1-1; D gene unclear. Material: PBMCs. The CDR3 DNA follows: TGCAGCGTTGAGAAGAGGGTCCCAGGCACTGAAGCTTTCTTT. Translation gives CSVEKRVPGTEAFF.